A single sample is the source of the 20 T cell receptor beta chains below, sequenced in a study of T-cell memory formation after mild COVID-19. Using its own MiXCR run on the 5' RACE reads, TCRdb lists one record per CDR3 protein. The table records about 390,000 distinct CDR3 sequences, more than 20% of them present only once. The sequenced sample consisted of PBMCs or a T cell subset sorted from them (not recorded which). These receptor sequences come from an adult woman who had mild COVID-19 (a few samples of this study predate the infection). Cell type and time point are not known.

This clonotype turned up a few times. The chain couples TRBV7-9 to TRBJ2-1; a weak D match, TRBD2 (5 bases). V was trimmed by 5 bases and J by 5 bases, leaving 16 bases between them. This CDR3 spans 15 amino acids. CDR1 SEHNR and CDR2 FQNEAQ come from the germline V gene (reference sequence). The CDR3 loop reads CASSPPGPRDNEQFF. CDR3 DNA: TGTGCCAGCAGCCCGCCGGGCCCGAGGGACAATGAGCAGTTCTTC.

CDR3 DNA: TGCAGCGTGAGCGCCTTCAAGGGAGAGACCCAGTACTTC. The encoded protein is CSVSAFKGETQYF. The genes are TRBV29-1 and TRBJ2-5; D is unclear. The CDR3 runs 13 residues. The germline V gene has CDR1 SQVTM and CDR2 ANQGSEA. V was clipped by 6 bases and J by 4 bases, with 15 bases between them.

This clonotype was seen only a few times. The genes are TRBV9 and TRBJ2-3; 16 bases agree with TRBD2. The CDR3 runs 16 residues. From germline, CDR1 is SGDLS and CDR2 YYNGEE. The ends lost 7 bases at V and 5 bases at J; junction bases unmatched: 7. The CDR3 region is CASSGTSGGAQDTQYF. CDR3 sequence (DNA): TGTGCCAGCTCCGGGACTAGCGGGGGGGCCCAAGATACGCAGTATTTT. The full variable domain, completed using reference TRBV9 and TRBJ2-3, is DSGVTQTPKHLITATGQRVTLRCSPRSGDLSVYWYQQSLDQGLQFLIQYYNGEERAKGNILERFSAQQFPDLHSELNLSSLELGDSALYFCASSGTSGGAQDTQYFGPGTRLTVL.

As DNA, the CDR3 is TGTGCCAGCAGCTTAGTCGCGGGAGGGCCTTATCGCATTCAGTACTTC. Its protein is CASSLVAGGPYRIQYF. V and J are TRBV7-2 and TRBJ2-4; 9 bases map to TRBD2. This CDR3 comprises 16 residues. Germline V gene lookup returns CDR1 SGHTA and CDR2 FQGNSA. V dropped 1 base and J dropped 9; count of bases not matched to a gene: 10. Full variable domain (outside the CDR3, taken from reference TRBV7-2 and TRBJ2-4): GAGVSQSPSNKVTEKGKDVELRCDPISGHTALYWYRQSLGQGLEFLIYFQGNSAPDKSGLPSDRFSAERTGGSVSTLTIQRTQQEDSAVYLCASSLVAGGPYRIQYFGAGTRLSVL.

V and J are TRBV12-3 or TRBV12-4 and TRBJ2-1; the match to TRBD2 covers 9 bases. The CDR3 is 15 residues long. Trimming took 6 bases from V and 5 from J; bases not matched to a gene: 8. Written as DNA, the CDR3 is TGTGCCAGCAGACGGCGGGAGGGCCACCACAATGAGCAGTTCTTC. Translating it yields CASRRREGHHNEQFF.

This clonotype was picked up a small number of times. The rearrangement joins TRBV27 to TRBJ1-2; no clear D gene. Trimming cost V 4 bases and J 8 bases, with 17 bases left between them. This CDR3 has 14 residues. From germline, CDR1 is MNHEY and CDR2 SMNVEV (reference sequence). CDR3 loop: CASSYLSGTGGYTF. The CDR3 nucleotides read TGTGCCAGCAGTTACCTATCCGGCACGGGCGGCTACACCTTC.

This chain connects TRBV9 to TRBJ2-6; weak D call: TRBD2 (5 bases). Between the trimmed V and J ends, which lost 3 bases and 0 bases, there was a span of 28 bases. Germline assignment: CDR1 SGDLS and CDR2 YYNGEE. The CDR3 has 22 amino acids. CDR3 sequence: CASSGPKDPPGSSSSGANVLTF. The CDR3 DNA sequence: TGTGCCAGCAGCGGCCCGAAGGACCCCCCGGGATCATCTTCCTCTGGGGCCAACGTCCTGACTTTC. Using reference TRBV9 and TRBJ2-6 for the parts outside the CDR3, the full variable domain is DSGVTQTPKHLITATGQRVTLRCSPRSGDLSVYWYQQSLDQGLQFLIQYYNGEERAKGNILERFSAQQFPDLHSELNLSSLELGDSALYFCASSGPKDPPGSSSSGANVLTFGAGSRLTVL.

In its sample, this clonotype was seen many times. The chain recombines TRBV5-5 with TRBJ2-7; D not resolved. Trimming cost V 4 bases and J 3 bases, with 11 bases left between them. From germline, CDR1 is SGHKS and CDR2 YYEKEE (reference sequence). This CDR3 spans 13 amino acids. This chain's CDR3 is CASSRSVGYEQYF. CDR3 DNA sequence: TGTGCCAGCAGCCGCTCGGTTGGCTACGAGCAGTACTTC.

Only a few counts were recorded for this clonotype. This chain uses TRBV12-3 or TRBV12-4 with TRBJ1-6; D possibly corresponds to TRBD1 (5 bases). CDR3 length: 13 amino acids. The germline V and J ends were trimmed by 3 bases and 10 bases, with 10 bases remaining between them. The CDR3 coding sequence is TGTGCCAGCAGTTTTAACGGGGGATCACCCCTCCACTTT. As protein: CASSFNGGSPLHF.

This clonotype was seen at least ten times. The V and J genes are TRBV7-3 and TRBJ1-1; D call uncertain. The germline V gene has CDR1 SGHTA and CDR2 FQGTGA. The CDR3 contains 13 residues. Trimming pared 1 base from V and 1 base from J, leaving 4 bases between. The DNA of the CDR3 is TGTGCCAGCAGCTTAATGAGGAACACTGAAGCTTTCTTT. Its translation is CASSLMRNTEAFF.

V gene TRBV30 combines with J gene TRBJ1-3; D is unresolved. This CDR3 is 15 amino acids long. The germline CDR1 and CDR2 sequences are GTSNPN and SVGIG (reference sequence). V was pared by 0 bases and J by 0 bases, with 9 bases between. The CDR3 coding sequence is TGTGCCTGGAGTGTAAGTCAGCTCTCTGGAAACACCATATATTTT. Translating it yields CAWSVSQLSGNTIYF. Complete variable domain (other parts from reference TRBV30 and TRBJ1-3): SQTIHQWPATLVQPVGSPLSLECTVEGTSNPNLYWYRQAAGRGLQLLFYSVGIGQISSEVPQNLSASRPQDRQFILSSKKLLLSDSGFYLCAWSVSQLSGNTIYFGEGSWLTVV.

This clonotype showed up just once. This chain links TRBV5-6 with TRBJ1-1; the D is unclear. V was clipped by 4 bases and J by 5 bases, with 12 bases between them. Per germline, CDR1 SGHDT and CDR2 YYEEEE. CDR3 size: 13 residues. The CDR3 protein is CASSPWGSTEAFF. The DNA of the CDR3 is TGTGCCAGCAGCCCTTGGGGAAGTACTGAAGCTTTCTTT.

The chain is built from TRBV7-9 and TRBJ1-2; D is uncertain. The CDR3 is 12 residues long. V lost 6 bases, J lost 4 bases, and 9 bases lay in between. The germline CDR1 and CDR2 sequences are SEHNR and FQNEAQ (reference sequence). The CDR3 region is CASRYSPYGYTF. The CDR3 bases are TGTGCCAGCAGATATAGTCCCTATGGCTACACCTTC. Together with reference TRBV7-9 and TRBJ1-2, the CDR3 gives the full variable domain: DTGVSQNPRHKITKRGQNVTFRCDPISEHNRLYWYRQTLGQGPEFLTYFQNEAQLEKSRLLSDRFSAERPKGSFSTLEIQRTEQGDSAMYLCASRYSPYGYTFGSGTRLTVV.

This clonotype was detected a few times. This rearrangement joins TRBV7-2 to TRBJ2-1, with 12 bases matching TRBD1. CDR3 length: 15 residues. Looked up from germline, CDR1 is SGHTA and CDR2 is FQGNSA. Germline trimming cut 5 bases from V and 8 bases from J; bases unmatched to any gene: 7. The CDR3 nucleotides read TGTGCCAGCAGCGTTCAGGGACAGGGGGCCCATGAGCAGTTCTTC. It specifies CASSVQGQGAHEQFF.

This clonotype has just a few counts. The J gene is TRBJ2-7, the V gene TRBV20-1; 11 bases align to TRBD1. The germline CDR1 and CDR2 sequences are DFQATT and SNEGSKA (reference sequence). This CDR3 comprises 15 residues. V lost 3 bases and J lost 3; bases outside the gene matches: 7. CDR3 sequence: CSARAGQGARYEQYF. The CDR3 DNA is TGCAGTGCTAGGGCAGGACAGGGGGCACGCTACGAGCAGTACTTC.

In its sample, this clonotype was seen many times. The CDR3 sequence: CATSDSTWQQNNEQFF. The CDR3 DNA follows: TGTGCCACCAGTGATTCAACCTGGCAGCAGAACAATGAGCAGTTCTTC. J is TRBJ2-1 and V is TRBV24-1; D gene uncertain. The ends were cut back, 2 bases at V and 5 bases at J, with 15 bases in the middle. The CDR3 spans 16 residues. Germline V gene sequence: CDR1 KGHDR, CDR2 SFDVKD.

The chain recombines TRBV11-2 with TRBJ2-5; D is possibly TRBD1 or TRBD2 (5 bases each). The CDR3 spans 15 residues. The V end was cut by 6 bases, the J end by 6 bases, with 20 bases between. CDR1 and CDR2 (germline): SGHAT, FQNNGV. CDR3 sequence: CASRDPGTAGKTQYF. DNA of the CDR3: TGTGCCAGCAGGGATCCCGGGACGGCAGGCAAGACCCAGTACTTC.

This clonotype appeared a few times. The chain has TRBV9 and TRBJ1-3, with D unresolved. CDR1 and CDR2 from the germline V gene are SGDLS and YYNGEE. This CDR3 has 15 amino acids. The germline V and J ends were trimmed by 3 bases and 3 bases, with 13 bases remaining between them. The CDR3 coding sequence is TGTGCCAGCAGCGCCGCGGGCGGGCTTGGAAACACCATATATTTT. Translation: CASSAAGGLGNTIYF.

The chain links TRBV12-3 or TRBV12-4 to TRBJ2-7, with D possibly matching TRBD1 (6 bases). This CDR3 has 14 residues. Trimming stripped 5 bases from V and 2 bases from J, with 13 bases between. CDR3 sequence: CASSPPDSPYEQYF. CDR3 bases: TGTGCCAGCAGTCCCCCGGACAGTCCCTACGAGCAGTACTTC.

This clonotype turned up a few times. The J gene is TRBJ1-6, the V gene TRBV3-1; maybe TRBD1 (5 bases). Germline V gives CDR1 LGHDT, CDR2 YNNKEL (reference sequence). This CDR3 has 18 amino acids. Trimming left V 0 bases short and J 5 bases short, with 17 bases between. The CDR3 nucleotides read TGTGCCAGCAGCCAAGATGGGACTCACTTGGGGGATAATTCACCCCTCCACTTT. This gives the protein CASSQDGTHLGDNSPLHF.